These T cell receptor beta chains were read from a single sample in a study of cytomegalovirus exposure and HLA in healthy donors. Profiled with immunoSEQ multiplex PCR; TCRdb holds only in-frame clones, not every one. The table has about 60,000 clones, around two thirds seen once. The sequenced sample was PBMCs. The receptor set was obtained from a woman aged 55-70 years in good health and CMV-seropositive. CDR3s include the opening cysteine and the closing phenylalanine or tryptophan. D genes are given only for firm matches. Size is stated for part of the rows, as once, few or many counts, or as a class when the clone is expanded.

size,V,D,J,DNA,CDR3
many,TRBV9,TRBD2,TRBJ2-1,TGTGCCAGCAGCGTACAGACTAGCGGGGGGGCCGAGTTCTTC,CASSVQTSGGAEFF
NA,TRBV4-3,TRBD2,TRBJ2-1,TGCGCCAGCAGCCACTCCTTAAGCCTAGCGGGGGATAACATGCGTTTAAATGAGCAGTTCTTC,CASSHSLSLAGDNMRLNEQFF
NA,TRBV28,TRBD2,TRBJ2-7,TGTGCCAGCAGTTACCGGGGGCTAGCGGGAACCTACGAGCAGTACTTC,CASSYRGLAGTYEQYF
NA,TRBV9,NA,TRBJ2-7,TGTGCCAGCAGCGTAACGGCAGGAGGACCCTACGAGCAGTACTTC,CASSVTAGGPYEQYF
few,TRBV10-3,NA,TRBJ1-5,TGTGCCATCAGTGAGTGGCCGAGCAATCAGCCCCAGCATTTT,CAISEWPSNQPQHF
NA,TRBV12-5,TRBD1,TRBJ1-4,TGTGCTAGTGGTCCCGGACAGGGCCCCACTAATGAAAAACTGTTTTTT,CASGPGQGPTNEKLFF
NA,TRBV7-2,NA,TRBJ1-1,TGTGCCAGTAGGGGAGGATCTAACACTGAAGCTTTCTTT,CASRGGSNTEAFF
NA,TRBV18,TRBD1,TRBJ1-1,TGTGCCAGCTCTGAGACAGGGGACACTGAAGCTTTCTTT,CASSETGDTEAFF
NA,TRBV20-1,NA,TRBJ2-3,TGCAGTGCTTGGGGAGCAGATACGCAGTATTTT,CSAWGADTQYF
once,TRBV27,TRBD2,TRBJ2-3,TGTGCCAGCAGTTTACTAGCGGGGGCGAACACAGATACGCAGTATTTT,CASSLLAGANTDTQYF
NA,TRBV13,TRBD2,TRBJ2-3,TGTGCCAGCAGATTAAAGGGACTAGCGGGGGCCGGGGATACGCAGTATTTT,CASRLKGLAGAGDTQYF
NA,TRBV11-2,TRBD1,TRBJ1-2,TGTGCCAGCAGCTTAGATCTCGGGACAGAGAACTATGGCTACACCTTC,CASSLDLGTENYGYTF
once,TRBV18,NA,TRBJ1-1,TGTGCCAGCTCACCACCGAACCAGGGATCTTTCCACACTGAAGCTTTCTTT,CASSPPNQGSFHTEAFF
NA,TRBV27,NA,TRBJ1-2,TGTGCCAGCAGTTCAACAGGCTATAACTATGGCTACACCTTC,CASSSTGYNYGYTF
NA,TRBV6-6,NA,TRBJ1-2,TGTGCCAGCAGTAAATCTGAACTTTACTATGGCTACACCTTC,CASSKSELYYGYTF
NA,TRBV5-4,NA,TRBJ1-1,TGTGCCAGCAGCTTGGGCGGGACCACTGAAGCTTTCTTT,CASSLGGTTEAFF
NA,TRBV7-9,TRBD1,TRBJ1-2,TGTGCCAGCAGCAATTGGGACAGGGTAGGGTATGGCTACACCTTC,CASSNWDRVGYGYTF
NA,TRBV11-3,NA,TRBJ1-6,TGTGCCAGCAGCCAAAATAGCGATTCACCCCTCCACTTT,CASSQNSDSPLHF
once,TRBV19,NA,TRBJ1-3,TGTGCCAGTAGTACAGTGATGAACACCATCTTACCTGGAAACACCATATATTTT,CASSTVMNTILPGNTIYF
NA,TRBV11-2,TRBD2,TRBJ2-7,TGTGCCAGCAGCTCGTTAGCGGGGTCCTACTACGAGCAGTACTTC,CASSSLAGSYYEQYF